Listed below are T cell receptor beta chains from one sample, sequenced in a study of identifying expanded T cells in peripheral blood. Clones were sequenced by immunoSEQ multiplex PCR, and TCRdb holds only the in-frame ones, with some missing. The table lists about 89,000 clones, about nine tenths of them singletons. The source material was blood. The source of these receptors is a person aged 18 to 75 in good health. Both conserved end residues are part of each CDR3. Each record gives: CDR3 length, V gene, J gene, CDR3 protein.

14	TRBV6-1	TRBJ1-1	CASSENMGFTEAFF
13	TRBV6-4	TRBJ2-1	CASSDRGQDEQFF
12	TRBV28	TRBJ1-1	CASTSLNTEAFF
15	TRBV11-2	TRBJ1-4	CASRSNRELQGKLFF
17	TRBV28	TRBJ1-5	CASSPPRKDYISQPQHF
15	TRBV6-4	TRBJ2-6	CASSEDSSGANVLTF
16	TRBV6-5	TRBJ2-1	CASSYSRQGFSNEQFF
17	TRBV9	TRBJ2-1	CASSAPRQMSSYNEQFF
15	TRBV10-3	TRBJ2-5	CAISESRGYQETQYF
16	TRBV28	TRBJ2-3	CASRSASGGGTDTQYF
16	TRBV6-1	TRBJ2-3	CASSEAAGGPTDTQYF
13	TRBV5-6	TRBJ2-5	CASSRQVQQTQYF
15	TRBV6-4	TRBJ2-1	CASSDSAGAYNEQFF
16	TRBV27	TRBJ1-2	CASSLKGGEGHYGYTF
16	TRBV5-1	TRBJ2-2	CASRLAGGPHTGELFF
15	TRBV4-2	TRBJ1-1	CASSQDQGGGTEAFF